The present entry profiles one T cell receptor (beta chain) with its context. The table lists this clone with a few counts. Its specific antigen is unknown. Germline is not matched at one junction end, which may reflect a read error. This sample was included in a study of blood T cell repertoires in COVID-19 (dated by TCRdb to the early 2020s). Study-level background: Samples from collaborators originated in the United States, Italy and Spain and spanned both the acute and convalescent phases of COVID-19. The material from the prospective study consisted of cDNA or gDNA derived from T cells, B-cell-depleted T cells, or PBMCs. Subjects who had been exposed to COVID-19, were actively infected with it, or had recovered from it provided the deeply sampled blood TCRbeta repertoires that made up the dataset. The repertoires were made available in a free public database intended to serve as a resource for research on the immune response to SARS-CoV-2. The samples were drawn from two sources: the first 160 participants of the ongoing ImmuneRACE study, and 1,000 to 1,500 subjects contributed by 6 global collaborators. Nearly every sample came with metadata listing a de-identified subject ID, COVID-19 status, age in years and sex. Where HLA class I and class II types were available, the types were taken from metadata supplied by the sample provider, not from assay-based typing.

Study-level results and caveats: How much clinical and demographic metadata was included differed by source and by participant, and the metadata was provided uncurated.

From the germline V gene (reference sequence), CDR1 is PRHDT and CDR2 is FYEKMQ. From the cysteine through the phenylalanine, the CDR3 covers 17 amino acids. Only CDR3 DNA remains: 51 bases, in frame from the first base. Collaborating institutions collected whole blood in K2EDTA tubes following their own protocols. For TCRbeta analysis, collaborators shipped samples in one of three forms: frozen whole blood, isolated PBMCs, or DNA extracted from either of those sample types. The immunoSEQ Assay, a bias-controlled multiplex PCR, was used to amplify TCRbeta CDR3 regions from genomic DNA. For the original study's pipeline: The number of nucleated cells in each sample was estimated by amplification of reference gene primers within the assay. Sequence reads were collapsed and filtered to measure the absolute abundance of every unique TCRbeta CDR3 rearrangement. For each sample, productive Simpson clonality was calculated as the square root of Simpson's diversity index over productive rearrangements. TCRdb holds this immuneACCESS table with in-frame rearrangements only. Some clones are missing; in checked studies, unresolved V genes explain under half, and the rest has no known cause. That table gives V, J and clone size, and the DNA gave D and trimming. In this sample the table shows about 69,000 clones, just over 90% of which occur a single time. The ten most abundant clones make up 4.5% to 5.5% of the sample.

The receptor chain draws on TRBV13 and TRBJ2-3; a stretch of 13 junction bases matches TRBD2. The clonotype comes from a woman between 18 and 29 years old with acute or convalescent COVID-19. The sequencing sample was made of peripheral blood. Here the CDR3 is given as CASSLGTSGMGADTQYF. The base sequence is TGTGCCAGCAGCCTAGGGACTAGCGGGATGGGGGCAGATACGCAGTATTTT.